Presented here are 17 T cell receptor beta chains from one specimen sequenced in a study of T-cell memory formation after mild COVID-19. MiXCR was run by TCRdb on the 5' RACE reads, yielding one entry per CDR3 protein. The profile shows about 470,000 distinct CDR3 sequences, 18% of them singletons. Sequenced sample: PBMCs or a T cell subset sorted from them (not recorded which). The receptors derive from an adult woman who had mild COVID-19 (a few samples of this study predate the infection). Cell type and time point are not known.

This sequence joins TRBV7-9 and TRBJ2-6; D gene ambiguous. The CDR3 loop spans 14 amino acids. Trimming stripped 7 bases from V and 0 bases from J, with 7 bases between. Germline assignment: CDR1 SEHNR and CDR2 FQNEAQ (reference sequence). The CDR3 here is CASNHNSGANVLTF. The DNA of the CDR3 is TGTGCCAGCAACCACAACTCTGGGGCCAACGTCCTGACTTTC.

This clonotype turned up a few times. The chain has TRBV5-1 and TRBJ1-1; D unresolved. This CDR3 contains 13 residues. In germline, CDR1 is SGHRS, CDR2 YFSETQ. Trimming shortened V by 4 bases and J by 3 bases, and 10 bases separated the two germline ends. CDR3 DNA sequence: TGCGCCAGCAGCCCTACTTCGGACACTGAAGCTTTCTTT. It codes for CASSPTSDTEAFF. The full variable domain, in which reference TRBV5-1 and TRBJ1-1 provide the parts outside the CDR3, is KAGVTQTPRYLIKTRGQQVTLSCSPISGHRSVSWYQQTPGQGLQFLFEYFSETQRNKGNFPGRFSGRQFSNSRSEMNVSTLELGDSALYLCASSPTSDTEAFFGQGTRLTVV.

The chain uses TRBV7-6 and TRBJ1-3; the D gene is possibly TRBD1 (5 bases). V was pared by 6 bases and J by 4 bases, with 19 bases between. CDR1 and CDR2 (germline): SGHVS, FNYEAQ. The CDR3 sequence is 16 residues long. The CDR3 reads CASSPFRGQEGNTIYF. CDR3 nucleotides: TGTGCCAGCAGTCCCTTCCGGGGCCAAGAGGGAAACACCATATATTTT.

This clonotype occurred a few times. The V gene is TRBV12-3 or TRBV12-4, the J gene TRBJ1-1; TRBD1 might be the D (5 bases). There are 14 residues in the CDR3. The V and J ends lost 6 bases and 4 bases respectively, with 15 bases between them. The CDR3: CASRDRTGTTEAFF. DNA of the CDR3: TGTGCCAGCAGGGACCGAACAGGAACCACTGAAGCTTTCTTT.

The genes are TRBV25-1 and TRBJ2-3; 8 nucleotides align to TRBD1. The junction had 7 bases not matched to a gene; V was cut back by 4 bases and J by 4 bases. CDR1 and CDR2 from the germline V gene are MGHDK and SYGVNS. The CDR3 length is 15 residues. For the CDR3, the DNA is TGTGCCAGCAGTGCCGTTACAGGGGGTTCAGATACGCAGTATTTT. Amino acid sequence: CASSAVTGGSDTQYF.

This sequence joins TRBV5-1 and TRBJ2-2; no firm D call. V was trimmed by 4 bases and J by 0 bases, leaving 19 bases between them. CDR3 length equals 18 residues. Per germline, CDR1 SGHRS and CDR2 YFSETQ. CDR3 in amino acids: CASSGQRSRITNTGELFF. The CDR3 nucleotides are TGCGCCAGCAGCGGTCAGAGAAGTAGGATTACGAACACCGGGGAGCTGTTTTTT.

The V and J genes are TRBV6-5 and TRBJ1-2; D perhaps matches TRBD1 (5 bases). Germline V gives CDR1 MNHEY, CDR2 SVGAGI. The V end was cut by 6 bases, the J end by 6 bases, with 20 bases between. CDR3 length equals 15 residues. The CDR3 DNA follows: TGTGCCAGCAGGACTTCGGGGGAGGGGCGTCATGGCTACACCTTC. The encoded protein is CASRTSGEGRHGYTF.

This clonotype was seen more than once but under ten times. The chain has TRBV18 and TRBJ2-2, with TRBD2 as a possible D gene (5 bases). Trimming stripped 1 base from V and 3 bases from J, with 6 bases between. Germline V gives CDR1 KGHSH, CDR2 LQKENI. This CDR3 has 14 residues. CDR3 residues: CASSPRRDTGELFF. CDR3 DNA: TGTGCCAGCTCACCACGGCGGGACACCGGGGAGCTGTTTTTT.

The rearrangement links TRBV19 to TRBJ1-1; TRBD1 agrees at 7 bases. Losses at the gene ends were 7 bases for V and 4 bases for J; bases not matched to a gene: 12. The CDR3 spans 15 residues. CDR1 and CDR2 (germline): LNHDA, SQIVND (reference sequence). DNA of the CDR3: TGTGCCAGTACCTCAGGGACAGCGAGGGGCACTGAAGCTTTCTTT. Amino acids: CASTSGTARGTEAFF.

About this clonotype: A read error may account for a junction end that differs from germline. DNA of the CDR3: TGTGCCAGTAGTGTAGAGCACACCGGGGAGCTGTTTTTT. As protein: CASSVEHTGELFF. V and J are TRBV19 and TRBJ2-2; D uncertain. The germline V gene encodes CDR1 LNHDA and CDR2 SQIVND (reference sequence). CDR3 length: 13 amino acids. The full variable domain, completed using reference TRBV19 and TRBJ2-2, is DGGITQSPKYLFRKEGQNVTLSCEQNLNHDAMYWYRQDPGQGLRLIYYSQIVNDFQKGDIAEGYSVSREKKESFPLTVTSAQKNPTAFYLCASSVEHTGELFFGEGSRLTVL.

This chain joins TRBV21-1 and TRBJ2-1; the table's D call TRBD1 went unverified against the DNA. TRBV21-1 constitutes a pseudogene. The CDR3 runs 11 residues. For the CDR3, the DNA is TGTGCCAAGGGCAGGGGTCATGAGCAGTTCTTC. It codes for CAKGRGHEQFF.

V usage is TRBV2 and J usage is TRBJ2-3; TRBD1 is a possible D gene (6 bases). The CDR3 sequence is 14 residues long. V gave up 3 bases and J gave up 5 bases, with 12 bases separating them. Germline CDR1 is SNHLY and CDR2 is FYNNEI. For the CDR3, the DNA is TGTGCCAGCAGTGATGCAGGGGTACAAGATACGCAGTATTTT. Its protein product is CASSDAGVQDTQYF.

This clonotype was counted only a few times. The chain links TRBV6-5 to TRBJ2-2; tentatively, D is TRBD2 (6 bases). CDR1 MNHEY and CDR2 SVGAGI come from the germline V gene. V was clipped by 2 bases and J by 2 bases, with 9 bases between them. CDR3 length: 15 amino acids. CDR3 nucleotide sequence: TGTGCCAGCAGTTACCGTGCGGGAAACACCGGGGAGCTGTTTTTT. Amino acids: CASSYRAGNTGELFF.

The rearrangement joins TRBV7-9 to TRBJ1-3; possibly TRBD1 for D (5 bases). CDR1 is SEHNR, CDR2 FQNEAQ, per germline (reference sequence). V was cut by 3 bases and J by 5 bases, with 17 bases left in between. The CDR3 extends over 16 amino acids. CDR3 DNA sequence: TGTGCCAGCAGCTTGGGGGGACTGGCCCCTCGAAACACCATATATTTT. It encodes CASSLGGLAPRNTIYF.

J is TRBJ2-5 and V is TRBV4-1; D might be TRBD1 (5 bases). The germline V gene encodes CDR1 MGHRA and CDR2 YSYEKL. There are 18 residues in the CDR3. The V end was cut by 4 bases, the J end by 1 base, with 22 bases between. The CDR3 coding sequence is TGCGCCAGCAGCCCGACCAGGGCAGGCCGAGAGCTCCAAGAGACCCAGTACTTC. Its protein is CASSPTRAGRELQETQYF.

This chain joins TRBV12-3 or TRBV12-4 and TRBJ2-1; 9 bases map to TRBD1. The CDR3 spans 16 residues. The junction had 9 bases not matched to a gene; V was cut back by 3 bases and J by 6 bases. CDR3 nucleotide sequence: TGTGCCAGCAGTTTCTCCCCGACAGGGGGTATCAATGAGCAGTTCTTC. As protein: CASSFSPTGGINEQFF.

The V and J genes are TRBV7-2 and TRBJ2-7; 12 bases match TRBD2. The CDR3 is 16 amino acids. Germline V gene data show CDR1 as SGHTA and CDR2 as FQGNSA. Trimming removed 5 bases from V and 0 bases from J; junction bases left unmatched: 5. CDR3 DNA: TGTGCCAGCAGCGCGACTAGCGGGAGACCCTCCTACGAGCAGTACTTC. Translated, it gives CASSATSGRPSYEQYF.